The 20 T cell receptor beta chains listed next were all sequenced from one sample in a study of CD8 T cells in ankylosing spondylitis. TCRdb used MiXCR to reprocess the 5' RACE reads, holding one entry per CDR3 protein. The sample has about 39,000 distinct CDR3 sequences; under 4.5% are singletons. The source material was blood, either unsorted or a sorted T cell fraction (not recorded which). The receptors come from a female donor with ankylosing spondylitis or in good health (not recorded which).

In this sample, this clonotype is medium-sized (0.01 to 0.1%). V gene TRBV9 combines with J gene TRBJ1-2; D is uncertain. The CDR3 length is 12 residues. With 4 bases removed from V and 5 bases from J, the gap between germline ends came to 9 bases. CDR1 and CDR2 (germline): SGDLS, YYNGEE. The CDR3 protein is CASSNSGYGYTF. DNA for the CDR3: TGTGCCAGCAGCAACAGTGGGTATGGCTACACCTTC. The full variable domain, completed using reference TRBV9 and TRBJ1-2, is DSGVTQTPKHLITATGQRVTLRCSPRSGDLSVYWYQQSLDQGLQFLIQYYNGEERAKGNILERFSAQQFPDLHSELNLSSLELGDSALYFCASSNSGYGYTFGSGTRLTVV.

This clonotype was recorded at least ten times. The rearrangement links TRBV9 to TRBJ2-1; 13 nucleotides match TRBD2. Germline loops: CDR1 SGDLS, CDR2 YYNGEE. CDR3 length: 21 amino acids. Trimming cost V 0 bases and J 6 bases; bases outside gene matches: 18. CDR3 residues: CASSVDQGRSGLAGPRNEQFF. The CDR3 nucleotides are TGTGCCAGCAGCGTAGATCAAGGGAGATCGGGACTAGCGGGACCTCGCAATGAGCAGTTCTTC. The full variable domain, completed using reference TRBV9 and TRBJ2-1, is DSGVTQTPKHLITATGQRVTLRCSPRSGDLSVYWYQQSLDQGLQFLIQYYNGEERAKGNILERFSAQQFPDLHSELNLSSLELGDSALYFCASSVDQGRSGLAGPRNEQFFGPGTRLTVL.

This clonotype came up many times. This chain connects TRBV9 to TRBJ2-3, with D unclear. Germline lookup yields CDR1 SGDLS and CDR2 YYNGEE. The CDR3 has 15 residues. Deletions cut 4 bases from V and 2 bases from J, with 14 bases between. The CDR3 nucleotides are TGTGCCAGCAGCCCACAACTACACAACACAGATACGCAGTATTTT. Translation: CASSPQLHNTDTQYF.

In its sample, this clonotype was seen many times. The chain carries TRBV9 and TRBJ2-2; 9 bases match TRBD2. V lost 0 bases to trimming and J lost 3 bases; unmatched junction nucleotides: 0. CDR3 length: 15 residues. CDR1 SGDLS and CDR2 YYNGEE come from the germline V gene. CDR3 nucleotides: TGTGCCAGCAGCGTAGTAGCGGGGGACACCGGGGAGCTGTTTTTT. Translated: CASSVVAGDTGELFF.

This clonotype has at least ten counts. The chain joins TRBV9 to TRBJ2-7; no firm D call. From germline, CDR1 is SGDLS and CDR2 YYNGEE. The CDR3 is 14 amino acids. V lost 4 bases, J lost 4 bases, and 15 bases lay in between. The CDR3 DNA reads TGTGCCAGCAGCCCCCGCTGGGGAAATTACGAGCAGTACTTC. Residues: CASSPRWGNYEQYF.

This clonotype was counted at least ten times. This chain uses TRBV9 with TRBJ2-4; TRBD1 is a possible D gene (6 bases). The CDR3 loop spans 14 amino acids. Germline CDR1 reads SGDLS; CDR2 reads YYNGEE. Between the trimmed V and J ends, which lost 2 bases and 0 bases, there was a span of 6 bases. CDR3 coding DNA: TGTGCCAGCAGCGTGGGACAAGCCAAAAACATTCAGTACTTC. Its translation: CASSVGQAKNIQYF. The full variable domain, with the rest looked up from reference TRBV9 and TRBJ2-4, is DSGVTQTPKHLITATGQRVTLRCSPRSGDLSVYWYQQSLDQGLQFLIQYYNGEERAKGNILERFSAQQFPDLHSELNLSSLELGDSALYFCASSVGQAKNIQYFGAGTRLSVL.

This clonotype was seen at least ten times. V usage is TRBV9 and J usage is TRBJ1-1; D call uncertain. Germline assignment: CDR1 SGDLS and CDR2 YYNGEE. The CDR3 loop spans 14 amino acids. The germline V and J ends were trimmed by 4 bases and 5 bases, with 15 bases remaining between them. DNA of the CDR3: TGTGCCAGCAGCCGTAAGGCAAGGGAGACTGAAGCTTTCTTT. Translated: CASSRKARETEAFF.

This clonotype was counted many times. J is TRBJ2-1 and V is TRBV9; TRBD2 might be the D (5 bases). Trimming removed 2 bases at V and 1 base at J, with 10 bases between. CDR1 is SGDLS, CDR2 YYNGEE, per germline. CDR3 size: 15 residues. CDR3: CASSVGVLSYNEQFF. The CDR3 DNA sequence: TGTGCCAGCAGCGTCGGGGTACTTTCCTACAATGAGCAGTTCTTC. Based on the CDR3 plus reference TRBV9 and TRBJ2-1, the full variable domain is DSGVTQTPKHLITATGQRVTLRCSPRSGDLSVYWYQQSLDQGLQFLIQYYNGEERAKGNILERFSAQQFPDLHSELNLSSLELGDSALYFCASSVGVLSYNEQFFGPGTRLTVL.

There are many counts of this clonotype. The rearrangement links TRBV9 to TRBJ2-1, with D hard to call. Trimming left V 0 bases short and J 9 bases short, with 10 bases between. CDR1 and CDR2 from the germline V gene are SGDLS and YYNGEE. The CDR3 loop spans 13 amino acids. The CDR3 reads CASSVGLEGEQFF. In DNA, the CDR3 is TGTGCCAGCAGCGTAGGTCTAGAAGGTGAGCAGTTCTTC.

By its share, this clonotype is medium-sized. The chain joins TRBV9 to TRBJ1-3; D gene uncertain. CDR1 SGDLS and CDR2 YYNGEE come from the germline V gene. V lost 0 bases and J 0 bases, leaving 10 bases between the germline ends. The CDR3 runs 16 residues. CDR3 DNA sequence: TGTGCCAGCAGCGTAGAGCCGATGAGCTCTGGAAACACCATATATTTT. Protein sequence: CASSVEPMSSGNTIYF.

This clonotype was recorded at least ten times. This sequence joins TRBV9 and TRBJ2-1, with 9 bases lining up with TRBD2. The CDR3 is 16 residues long. The V gene's germline CDR1 is SGDLS and CDR2 YYNGEE. The ends lost 4 bases at V and 5 bases at J; junction bases unmatched: 10. The CDR3 is CASSPKALAGNNEQFF. The CDR3 DNA is TGTGCCAGCAGCCCCAAGGCCCTAGCGGGGAACAATGAGCAGTTCTTC.

The table lists this clonotype with a few counts. V is TRBV9 and J is TRBJ2-1; possible D gene TRBD2, 5 bases. The CDR3 sequence is 15 residues long. V shed 4 bases and J shed 1 base, with 12 bases lying between them. Germline CDR1 SGDLS, CDR2 YYNGEE. The CDR3 DNA is TGTGCCAGCAGCCCCTCTACGGGGTCCTACAATGAGCAGTTCTTC. Amino acid sequence: CASSPSTGSYNEQFF.

Within the sample, this clonotype is medium-sized. The chain recombines TRBV9 with TRBJ1-2, with 8 bases identical to TRBD1. The V segment lost 0 bases and the J segment 6 bases; nucleotides outside the gene matches: 7. The CDR3 covers 15 residues. Germline V gene sequence: CDR1 SGDLS, CDR2 YYNGEE. CDR3: CASSVVAGGADGYTF. In DNA, the CDR3 is TGTGCCAGCAGCGTAGTTGCAGGGGGCGCGGATGGCTACACCTTC.

The sample holds many counts of this clonotype. J is TRBJ1-6 and V is TRBV9, with unresolved D. Germline V CDR1 and CDR2: SGDLS, YYNGEE. The CDR3 has 13 residues. The V and J ends lost 0 bases and 7 bases respectively, with 5 bases between them. CDR3 amino acids: CASSVVENSPLHF. Written as DNA, the CDR3 is TGTGCCAGCAGCGTAGTCGAGAATTCACCCCTCCACTTT.

This clonotype appeared many times. J is TRBJ1-1 and V is TRBV9; D is perhaps TRBD1 (5 bases). CDR1 and CDR2 (germline): SGDLS, YYNGEE. The V end was cut by 4 bases, the J end by 4 bases, with 11 bases between. The CDR3 contains 13 residues. The CDR3 nucleotides are TGTGCCAGCAGCAGACGCGGGGGCACTGAAGCTTTCTTT. This encodes CASSRRGGTEAFF.

This clonotype was found a few times. The gene calls are TRBV9 and TRBJ2-7; D is uncertain. The CDR3 contains 13 residues. Trimming stripped 0 bases from V and 3 bases from J, with 7 bases between. Germline lookup yields CDR1 SGDLS and CDR2 YYNGEE. The CDR3 nucleotides are TGTGCCAGCAGCGTAGGGCAGCTCTACGAGCAGTACTTC. This codes for CASSVGQLYEQYF.

The chain links TRBV10-1 to TRBJ2-1; the D gene is possibly TRBD2 (5 bases). Trimming shortened V by 10 bases and J by 2 bases, and 15 bases separated the two germline ends. The CDR3 totals 14 residues. Looked up from germline, CDR1 is WNHNN and CDR2 is SYGVQD (reference sequence). The CDR3 coding sequence is TGCGCCATCACCCCGGGGAAGACCTACAATGAGCAGTTCTTC. Protein product: CAITPGKTYNEQFF.

This clonotype appeared many times. The chain is built from TRBV9 and TRBJ2-2; D gene uncertain. CDR3 length: 14 amino acids. V lost 1 base and J 2 bases, leaving 6 bases between the germline ends. CDR1 is SGDLS, CDR2 YYNGEE, per germline. The CDR3 nucleotides read TGTGCCAGCAGCGTACTGGCTAACACCGGGGAGCTGTTTTTT. This gives the protein CASSVLANTGELFF.

This clonotype is deemed medium-sized (0.01 to 0.1%). The chain has TRBV9 and TRBJ1-4, with D unclear. V gave up 7 bases and J gave up 7 bases, with 11 bases separating them. There are 12 residues in the CDR3. Germline-derived CDR1 and CDR2 are SGDLS and YYNGEE. The CDR3 coding sequence is TGTGCCAGCGGCGGGTTCGGTGAAAAACTGTTTTTT. This sequence encodes CASGGFGEKLFF. Filled out from reference TRBV9 and TRBJ1-4, the complete variable domain reads DSGVTQTPKHLITATGQRVTLRCSPRSGDLSVYWYQQSLDQGLQFLIQYYNGEERAKGNILERFSAQQFPDLHSELNLSSLELGDSALYFCASGGFGEKLFFGSGTQLSVL.

This clonotype was observed many times. This rearrangement joins TRBV9 to TRBJ1-2, with a possible D match to TRBD1 (5 bases). Germline lookup yields CDR1 SGDLS and CDR2 YYNGEE. This CDR3 spans 13 amino acids. V was shortened by 0 bases and J by 4 bases, with 7 bases between the two germline ends. The CDR3 DNA is TGTGCCAGCAGCGTAGAAGGGGCCTATGGCTACACCTTC. It specifies CASSVEGAYGYTF.